The 2 T cell receptor beta chains given below trace back to one sample, sequenced in a study of graft-versus-host responses after intestinal transplantation. Co-plating was performed using around 200,000 CFSE-labeled responder cells and around 200,000 irradiated, violet-dye-labeled stimulator cells. Profiling relied on immunoSEQ multiplex PCR, and the TCRdb table lists in-frame clones only, not all of them. Among about 2,200 clones listed, over 25% were seen once. The material sequenced was alloreactive CD8+ T cells from a mixed lymphocyte reaction culture, taken before transplantation. Subset: CFSE-low proliferating T cells sorted from approximately 6-day pre-transplant mixed lymphocyte reaction (GvH or HvG direction). The receptor set was obtained from a human patient who was an organ donor for intestinal transplantation.

CDR3 region: CASSPGTRGFDEQFF. In nucleotides, the CDR3 is TGTGCCAGCAGTCCCGGGACTAGAGGATTCGATGAGCAGTTCTTC. The J gene is TRBJ2-1, the V gene TRBV7-9; TRBD2 aligns across 8 bases. The CDR3 has 15 residues. The J segment lost 8 bases and the V segment lost 6 bases, leaving 12 bases of the junction unmatched. Germline assignment: CDR1 SEHNR and CDR2 FQNEAQ (reference sequence).

This clone appeared a few times. This sequence joins TRBV5-6 and TRBJ2-5; TRBD1 aligns across 10 bases. Losses at the gene ends were 2 bases for V and 1 base for J; bases not matched to a gene: 5. The CDR3 runs to 16 residues. The germline gives CDR1 SGHDT, CDR2 YYEEEE. CDR3 nucleotide sequence: TGTGCCAGCAGCTTACACGGGACAGGGGTCCAAGAGACCCAGTACTTC. Translated: CASSLHGTGVQETQYF.